This T cell receptor beta chain was observed in a study of T cells after yellow fever vaccination. Whole-study context: Preparing low-cell-number fractions relied on SMART-Seq v4 Ultra Low Input.

General observations from the study: Subsequent booster samples again held most clones from primary vaccination (around 96% CD4, approximately 85% CD8). The study found a weaker secondary response that peaked faster, day 5 versus 15. Contaminating bulk clonotypes could be abundant in FACS-sorted repertoires.

Germline CDR1 reads ENHRY; CDR2 reads SYGVKD. The CDR3 length is 16 residues. Trimming cost V 3 bases and J 5 bases; bases outside gene matches: 7. This clonotype has at least ten counts. Its antigen remains unknown. MiXCR was run by TCRdb on the 5' RACE reads, yielding one entry per CDR3 protein. The sample contains just under 30,000 distinct CDR3 sequences, about 5% of which appear only once. The V and J genes are TRBV10-3 and TRBJ2-5; 12 positions agree with TRBD2. This sequence originates from a man aged 25 to 40 who received the YFV17D yellow fever vaccine. The specimen was CD8+ T cells sorted from PBMCs, collected 10 days after the yellow fever booster vaccination. DNA of the CDR3: TGTGCCATCAGTGATATGACTAGCGGGAGAGGTGAGACCCAGTACTTC. Translating it yields CAISDMTSGRGETQYF.